One and the same sample provided the 8 T cell receptor beta chains below, sequenced in a study of blood T cell repertoires in COVID-19. TCRdb's table, derived via immunoSEQ multiplex PCR, lists solely in-frame clones and lacks some. This sample has 160,000 or so clones, with roughly 90% found just once. The sample consisted of PBMCs or T cells enriched from blood (not recorded which). The receptor source for this set is a woman between 45 and 60 years old who had recovered from COVID-19.

CDR3 in DNA: TGTGCCAGCAGCGCCTCTAGCGGGGGGGCAGATACGCAGTATTTT. Its protein product is CASSASSGGADTQYF. The chain recombines TRBV9 with TRBJ2-3, with 12 bases lining up with TRBD2. Germline V gives CDR1 SGDLS, CDR2 YYNGEE. The length of the CDR3 is 15 residues. Trimming at V came to 3 bases and at J to 4 bases, leaving 3 bases not matched to a gene.

This clone has only a few counts. The V gene is TRBV30, the J gene TRBJ2-2; tentatively, D is TRBD1 (7 bases). The ends were cut back, 5 bases at V and 7 bases at J, with 14 bases in the middle. This CDR3 region has 13 residues. Germline-derived CDR1 and CDR2 are GTSNPN and SVGIG (reference sequence). The CDR3 here is CAWWPGGSGELFF. CDR3 in DNA: TGTGCCTGGTGGCCAGGGGGGAGCGGGGAGCTGTTTTTT. The full variable domain, with the rest looked up from reference TRBV30 and TRBJ2-2, is SQTIHQWPATLVQPVGSPLSLECTVEGTSNPNLYWYRQAAGRGLQLLFYSVGIGQISSEVPQNLSASRPQDRQFILSSKKLLLSDSGFYLCAWWPGGSGELFFGEGSRLTVL.

The gene calls are TRBV7-9 and TRBJ1-6, with a weak D call TRBD1 (6 bases). Germline loops: CDR1 SEHNR, CDR2 FQNEAQ (reference sequence). The CDR3 loop spans 14 amino acids. Trimming removed 5 bases from V and 7 bases from J, with 12 bases in between. CDR3 sequence reads: CASSLKGVNSPLHF. As DNA, the CDR3 is TGTGCCAGCAGCCTAAAGGGGGTCAATTCACCCCTCCACTTT.

This rearrangement joins TRBV13 to TRBJ2-7, with 11 bases matching TRBD2. The CDR3 extends over 14 amino acids. V was pared by 2 bases and J by 4 bases, with 1 base of the junction left unmatched. Germline lookup yields CDR1 PRHDT and CDR2 FYEKMQ (reference sequence). The CDR3 sequence: CASSLRLAGYEQYF. The CDR3 DNA reads as TGTGCCAGCAGCTTAAGACTAGCGGGATACGAGCAGTACTTC.

This sequence joins TRBV5-4 and TRBJ2-3; D call uncertain. Trimming took 1 base from V and 3 from J, leaving 3 bases between them. CDR1 and CDR2 (germline): SGHNT, YYREEE (reference sequence). This CDR3 is built from 12 residues. CDR3 coding DNA: TGTGCCAGCAGCTTGATAACAGATACGCAGTATTTT. Translating gives CASSLITDTQYF.

The rearrangement joins TRBV6-2 or TRBV6-3 to TRBJ1-1; D uncertain. The CDR3 contains 16 residues. Trimming left V 5 bases short and J 1 base short, with 17 bases between. CDR1 MNHEY and CDR2 SVGEGT come from the germline V gene. CDR3 region: CASSTHPQVKNTEAFF. Written as DNA, the CDR3 is TGTGCCAGCAGTACCCACCCTCAGGTAAAGAACACTGAAGCTTTCTTT.

The J gene is TRBJ1-6, the V gene TRBV15; a weak D match, TRBD1 (5 bases). Per germline, CDR1 LNHNV and CDR2 YYDKDF (reference sequence). V was cut by 0 bases and J by 5 bases, with 17 bases left in between. CDR3 size: 18 residues. CDR3 protein: CATSREEVRGSHNSPLHF. Here the CDR3 DNA reads TGTGCCACCAGCAGAGAGGAGGTTCGGGGGTCCCATAATTCACCCCTCCACTTT.

In DNA, the CDR3 is TGTGCCAGCAGCGCCCTACAGGGGGCCTATGGCTACACCTTC. Its protein is CASSALQGAYGYTF. The chain carries TRBV28 and TRBJ1-2, with 9 positions matching TRBD1. The CDR3 length is 14 residues. The ends lost 6 bases at V and 4 bases at J; junction bases unmatched: 6. Looked up from germline, CDR1 is MDHEN and CDR2 is SYDVKM.